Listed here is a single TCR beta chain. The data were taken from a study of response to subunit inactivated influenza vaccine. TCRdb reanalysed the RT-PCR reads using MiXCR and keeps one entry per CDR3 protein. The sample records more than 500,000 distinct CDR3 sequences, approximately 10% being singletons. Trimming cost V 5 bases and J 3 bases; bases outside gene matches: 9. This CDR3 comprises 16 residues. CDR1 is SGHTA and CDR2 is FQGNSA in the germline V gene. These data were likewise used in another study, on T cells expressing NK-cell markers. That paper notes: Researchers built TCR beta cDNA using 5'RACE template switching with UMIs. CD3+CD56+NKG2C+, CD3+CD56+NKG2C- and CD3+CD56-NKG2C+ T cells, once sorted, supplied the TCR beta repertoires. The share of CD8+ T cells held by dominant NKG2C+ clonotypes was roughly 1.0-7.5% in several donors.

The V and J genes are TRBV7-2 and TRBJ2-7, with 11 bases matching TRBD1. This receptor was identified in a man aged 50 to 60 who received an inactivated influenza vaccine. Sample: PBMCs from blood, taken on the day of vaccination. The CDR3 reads CASSPDGTGGIYEQYF. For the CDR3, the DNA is TGTGCCAGCAGCCCCGATGGGACAGGGGGGATCTACGAGCAGTACTTC.